This entry lists 17 T cell receptor beta chains sequenced from one sample in a study of blood T cell repertoires in COVID-19. The table came from immunoSEQ multiplex PCR; TCRdb's copy has only in-frame clones and leaves some out. In the table there are 270,000 or so clones, over 75% of which are singletons. Specimen: peripheral blood. The origin of the receptors is a human donor in a cohort sampled during active COVID-19.

This sequence joins TRBV10-1 and TRBJ2-3; TRBD2 aligns across 7 bases. The CDR3 is 12 residues long. Trimming removed 6 bases from V and 14 bases from J; junction bases left unmatched: 11. Germline values: CDR1 WNHNN, CDR2 SYGVQD (reference sequence). CDR3 in DNA: TGCGCCAGCAGAGCCCCCGGCGGGAGAATGTATTTT. Translating gives CASRAPGGRMYF.

The CDR3 spells CATSLTSGRAGYQETQYF. The CDR3 DNA sequence: TGTGCCACCAGCCTGACTAGCGGGAGAGCGGGGTACCAAGAGACCCAGTACTTC. The V and J genes are TRBV15 and TRBJ2-5; 12 bases align to TRBD2. V dropped 5 bases and J dropped 0; count of bases not matched to a gene: 10. CDR1 and CDR2 (germline): LNHNV, YYDKDF (reference sequence). The CDR3 is made up of 18 amino acids. Complete variable domain (other parts from reference TRBV15 and TRBJ2-5): DAMVIQNPRYQVTQFGKPVTLSCSQTLNHNVMYWYQQKSSQAPKLLFHYYDKDFNNEADTPDNFQSRRPNTSFCFLDIRSPGLGDTAMYLCATSLTSGRAGYQETQYFGPGTRLLVL.

The V and J genes are TRBV18 and TRBJ1-1; no firm D call. There are 14 residues in the CDR3. Germline CDR1 is KGHSH and CDR2 is LQKENI. V gave up 3 bases and J gave up 1 base, with 9 bases separating them. The CDR3 sequence is CASSPAEGNTEAFF. CDR3 DNA: TGTGCCAGCTCACCCGCGGAAGGGAACACTGAAGCTTTCTTT.

The genes are TRBV28 and TRBJ1-1; a possible D gene is TRBD1 (6 bases). The germline gives CDR1 MDHEN, CDR2 SYDVKM. The CDR3 is 15 residues long. Trimming took off 4 bases at V and 4 bases at J, with 16 bases between the two ends. CDR3 sequence (DNA): TGTGCCAGCAGTTACCCCGGGACATTGGGCACTGAAGCTTTCTTT. The encoded protein is CASSYPGTLGTEAFF.

The chain joins TRBV7-8 to TRBJ2-3; D gene ambiguous. CDR1 and CDR2 (germline): SGHVS, FQNEAQ. The CDR3 spans 13 residues. V lost 5 bases, J lost 2 bases, and 8 bases lay in between. The CDR3 DNA reads TGTGCCAGCAGCAGAGGAGTCACAGATACGCAGTATTTT. This codes for CASSRGVTDTQYF. The full variable domain, completed using reference TRBV7-8 and TRBJ2-3, is GAGVSQSPRYKVAKRGQDVALRCDPISGHVSLFWYQQALGQGPEFLTYFQNEAQLDKSGLPSDRFFAERPEGSVSTLKIQRTQQEDSAVYLCASSRGVTDTQYFGPGTRLTVL.

In the case of this clone: Other DNA variants within this sample encode the same CDR3. This CDR3 reads CASSQVAGNTEAFF. CDR3 sequence (DNA): TGTGCCAGCAGCCAAGTGGCGGGGAATACTGAAGCTTTCTTT. V usage is TRBV3-1 (or the pseudogene TRBV3-2) and J usage is TRBJ1-1; D is uncertain. V was shortened by 1 base and J by 5 bases, with 11 bases between the two germline ends. The CDR3 totals 14 residues. Germline CDR1 reads LGHDT; CDR2 reads YNNKEL (reference sequence).

V usage is TRBV19 and J usage is TRBJ1-4; 8 nucleotides agree with TRBD1. The CDR3 runs 18 residues. Germline CDR1 is LNHDA and CDR2 is SQIVND (reference sequence). The V and J ends lost 6 bases and 0 bases, in that order; junction bases with no gene match: 12. The CDR3 is CASSHRQGSRATNEKLFF. CDR3 DNA sequence: TGTGCCAGTAGCCACCGACAGGGGAGCCGTGCAACTAATGAAAAACTGTTTTTT.

This chain joins TRBV2 and TRBJ1-2, with a possible D match to TRBD1 (5 bases). CDR1 and CDR2 from the germline V gene are SNHLY and FYNNEI. CDR3 size: 15 residues. V was pared by 3 bases and J by 2 bases, with 13 bases between. The CDR3 here is CASSDHGGGNYGYTF. The DNA for the CDR3 is TGTGCCAGCAGTGACCACGGGGGGGGGAACTATGGCTACACCTTC.

The rearrangement links TRBV7-8 to TRBJ2-1; TRBD2 aligns across 8 bases. This CDR3 is 15 amino acids long. The germline gives CDR1 SGHVS, CDR2 FQNEAQ. V shed 1 base, J shed 6 bases, and the junction held 5 bases outside the gene matches. CDR3 nucleotides: TGTGCCAGCAGCTTAGGACTAGCGAGCATCAATGAGCAGTTCTTC. Protein sequence: CASSLGLASINEQFF. Together with reference TRBV7-8 and TRBJ2-1, the CDR3 gives the full variable domain: GAGVSQSPRYKVAKRGQDVALRCDPISGHVSLFWYQQALGQGPEFLTYFQNEAQLDKSGLPSDRFFAERPEGSVSTLKIQRTQQEDSAVYLCASSLGLASINEQFFGPGTRLTVL.

V is TRBV4-1 and J is TRBJ2-7; D is unclear. Germline V gene sequence: CDR1 MGHRA, CDR2 YSYEKL. This CDR3 is 13 amino acids long. V gave up 0 bases and J gave up 9 bases, with 12 bases separating them. CDR3 residues: CASSQDKPATQYF. Here the CDR3 DNA reads TGCGCCAGCAGCCAAGATAAGCCCGCCACGCAGTACTTC.

The V and J genes are TRBV10-1 and TRBJ2-3, with 10 bases that match TRBD1. The CDR3 runs to 15 residues. Losses at the gene ends were 3 bases for V and 5 bases for J; bases not matched to a gene: 5. The germline V gene encodes CDR1 WNHNN and CDR2 SYGVQD (reference sequence). The CDR3 loop reads CASSDPTGGKDTQYF. The CDR3 region has the DNA TGCGCCAGCAGTGATCCGACAGGGGGCAAAGATACGCAGTATTTT.

This clone occurred a few times. Written as DNA, the CDR3 is TGTGCCAGCAGCTCTACTAGGGGGTCGAACATTCAGTACTTC. Translation: CASSSTRGSNIQYF. The chain is built from TRBV7-2 and TRBJ2-4; TRBD1 might be the D (6 bases). The CDR3 covers 14 residues. Germline assignment: CDR1 SGHTA and CDR2 FQGNSA. V was clipped by 4 bases and J by 7 bases, with 14 bases between them.

V is TRBV21-1 and J is TRBJ2-3; the table's D call TRBD2 went unverified against the DNA. TRBV21-1 corresponds to a pseudogene. CDR3 length: 20 amino acids. The CDR3: CASSELELAGGPCPPDTQYF. CDR3 bases: TGTGCCAGCAGCGAATTAGAACTAGCGGGAGGGCCGTGTCCCCCAGATACGCAGTATTTT.

This clone was seen just once. V usage is TRBV15 and J usage is TRBJ2-7, with D possibly matching TRBD2 (5 bases). V gave up 4 bases and J gave up 5 bases, with 9 bases separating them. The CDR3 extends over 12 amino acids. CDR1 and CDR2 (germline): LNHNV, YYDKDF (reference sequence). CDR3 DNA sequence: TGTGCCACCAGCACGGGAAGGAACGAGCAGTACTTC. It specifies CATSTGRNEQYF.

This clone appeared a few times. The V and J genes are TRBV25-1 and TRBJ1-1; D is possibly TRBD1 (5 bases). The V end was cut by 7 bases, the J end by 1 base, with 16 bases between. This CDR3 region has 15 residues. The V gene's germline CDR1 is MGHDK and CDR2 SYGVNS. CDR3 amino acids: CASNTPEGKNTEAFF. CDR3 DNA: TGTGCCAGCAATACCCCGGAGGGGAAGAACACTGAAGCTTTCTTT.

V and J are TRBV2 and TRBJ2-6, with D possibly being TRBD1 (6 bases). The CDR3 extends over 17 amino acids. Trimming removed 6 bases from V and 4 bases from J, with 19 bases in between. Germline-derived CDR1 and CDR2 are SNHLY and FYNNEI. Written as DNA, the CDR3 is TGTGCCAGCAGGCTTTTAACAGGGTATTCCGGGGCCAACGTCCTGACTTTC. Translated: CASRLLTGYSGANVLTF.

The chain carries TRBV2 and TRBJ2-1; no definite D call. Germline assignment: CDR1 SNHLY and CDR2 FYNNEI. V lost 6 bases and J lost 5, with 8 bases in between. The CDR3 spans 12 residues. For the CDR3, the DNA is TGTGCCAGCAGAGGTCTAGACAATGAGCAGTTCTTC. It is translated as CASRGLDNEQFF.